The sequence of this T cell receptor beta chain was determined in a study of blood T cell repertoires in COVID-19. At the level of the study: From the United States, Italy and Spain came samples of acute and convalescent COVID-19. PBMCs, B-cell-depleted T cells, or T cells provided the cDNA or gDNA that made up the material.

In the original analysis: Estimated nucleated cell counts came from reference gene primer amplification. Data came from immunoSEQ multiplex PCR; TCRdb stores just in-frame clones and leaves some out. The V and J calls and clone size were taken over from that table, and D and trimming were inferred from the DNA. The sample includes tens of thousands of clones, roughly four fifths seen only once; the top ten take roughly 7.3%. CDR3 length: 13 amino acids. The germline gives CDR1 SEHNR, CDR2 FQNEAQ (reference sequence). V lost 1 base, J lost 7 bases, and 7 bases lay in between. The chain uses TRBV7-9 and TRBJ1-4; D is unclear. The sequence derives from a man between 40 and 49 years old with acute or convalescent COVID-19. Sequenced material: peripheral blood. The CDR3 reads CASSLDRPEKLFF. The CDR3 DNA sequence: TGTGCCAGCAGCTTAGACAGACCTGAAAAACTGTTTTTT.